The rows below give T cell receptor beta chains drawn from one sample of a study of molecular identifiers for immune sequencing clone quantification. TCRdb re-called the PCR reads through MiXCR, storing one row per CDR3 protein. The table has nearly 650,000 distinct CDR3 sequences, around 25% seen once. The material sequenced was naive CD8+ T cells from blood, with Jurkat cell RNA spiked in. The receptors originated from a human donor in good health. Some libraries in this study had Jurkat cell RNA spiked in. CDR3s include the opening cysteine and the closing phenylalanine or tryptophan. D genes are given only for firm matches. Clone size is not always given. Where it is, it says once, few, many or a class for expanded clones.

V gene: TRBV7-6
clone size: few
D gene: -
J gene: TRBJ1-1
CDR3 DNA: TGTGCCAGCAGCTTAGCGGCTATTCCCTCGGCTGAAGCTTTCTTT
CDR3 protein: CASSLAAIPSAEAFF

V gene: TRBV7-8
clone size: many
D gene: -
J gene: TRBJ2-5
CDR3 DNA: TGTGCCAGCAGCTTAGAAGACTCACAGGGTTGGAGCCAAGAGACCCAGTACTTC
CDR3 protein: CASSLEDSQGWSQETQYF

V gene: TRBV30
clone size: -
D gene: -
J gene: TRBJ1-1
CDR3 DNA: TGTGCCTTCCTAGGGGTGGATTATCGAGCTTTCTTT
CDR3 protein: CAFLGVDYRAFF

V gene: TRBV20-1
clone size: -
D gene: -
J gene: TRBJ2-7
CDR3 DNA: TGCAGTCTTCAGATCCTAGCGTGTGACACCTACGAGCAGTACTTC
CDR3 protein: CSLQILACDTYEQYF

V gene: TRBV7-9
clone size: few
D gene: TRBD2
J gene: TRBJ2-7
CDR3 DNA: TGTGCCAGCAGCTTAGCGGTAGCGGGAGTTGGCTACGAGCAGTACTTC
CDR3 protein: CASSLAVAGVGYEQYF

V gene: TRBV10-3
clone size: -
D gene: -
J gene: TRBJ1-1
CDR3 DNA: TGTGCCATCAGTAGAGCCGGGGGCAACACTGAAGCTTTCTTT
CDR3 protein: CAISRAGGNTEAFF

V gene: TRBV3-1
clone size: many
D gene: TRBD1
J gene: TRBJ1-5
CDR3 DNA: TGTGCCAGCAGCCAAGGACAGGGGGCTAATCAGCCCCAGCATTTT
CDR3 protein: CASSQGQGANQPQHF

V gene: TRBV30
clone size: few
D gene: -
J gene: TRBJ1-5
CDR3 DNA: TGTGCCTGGAGTGAGGGGCAGGCACATCAGCCCCAGCATTTT
CDR3 protein: CAWSEGQAHQPQHF

V gene: TRBV20-1
clone size: -
D gene: -
J gene: TRBJ1-5
CDR3 DNA: TGCAGTGCTAGCCGAGACAGGAGTTTTAGCAATCAGCCCCAGCATTTT
CDR3 protein: CSASRDRSFSNQPQHF

V gene: TRBV13
clone size: -
D gene: -
J gene: TRBJ1-1
CDR3 DNA: TGTGCCAGCAGCTTAGAATCGGGGTGTTGGAGAGACACTGAAGCTTTCTTT
CDR3 protein: CASSLESGCWRDTEAFF

V gene: TRBV4-3
clone size: -
D gene: -
J gene: TRBJ1-5
CDR3 DNA: TGCGCCAGCAGCCAAAGTTGGGAGGGGTCTGGCAGCAATCAGCCCCAGCATTTT
CDR3 protein: CASSQSWEGSGSNQPQHF

V gene: TRBV16
clone size: few
D gene: -
J gene: TRBJ2-7
CDR3 DNA: TGTGCCAGCAGCTCCGGGCGCAGGGCCTACGAGCAGTACTTC
CDR3 protein: CASSSGRRAYEQYF

V gene: TRBV6-5
clone size: few
D gene: -
J gene: TRBJ1-6
CDR3 DNA: TGTGCCAGCAGTTACGGGCAGGGCTCTTACCCTAGCTCCTATAATTCACCCCTCCACTTT
CDR3 protein: CASSYGQGSYPSSYNSPLHF

V gene: TRBV30
clone size: -
D gene: -
J gene: TRBJ2-3
CDR3 DNA: TGTGCCTGGAGTTCAAGCCCGGGGTTAGCAGATACGCAGTATTTT
CDR3 protein: CAWSSSPGLADTQYF

V gene: TRBV7-6
clone size: many
D gene: -
J gene: TRBJ2-7
CDR3 DNA: TGTGCCAGCAGCCCCCCAGGACTTGCCACCTACGAGCAGTACTTC
CDR3 protein: CASSPPGLATYEQYF

V gene: TRBV28
clone size: -
D gene: -
J gene: TRBJ2-7
CDR3 DNA: TGTGCCAGCAGTTATCCAGAGTCCTACGAGCAGTACTTC
CDR3 protein: CASSYPESYEQYF

V gene: TRBV20-1
clone size: -
D gene: -
J gene: TRBJ2-1
CDR3 DNA: TGCGGTGCTAGAGATATGGCTCTGCATTACAATGAGCAGTTCTTC
CDR3 protein: CGARDMALHYNEQFF

V gene: TRBV7-9
clone size: many
D gene: TRBD1
J gene: TRBJ2-7
CDR3 DNA: TGTGCCAGCGCACTTACCGGGACAGAGTACGAGCAGTACTTC
CDR3 protein: CASALTGTEYEQYF

V gene: TRBV4-1
clone size: few
D gene: -
J gene: TRBJ2-7
CDR3 DNA: TGCGCCAGCAGCCAAGCCCAACAGGTGAGCTCCTACGAGCAGTACTTC
CDR3 protein: CASSQAQQVSSYEQYF

V gene: TRBV4-1
clone size: many
D gene: -
J gene: TRBJ1-4
CDR3 DNA: TGCGCCAGCAGCACCCGTCAAGGCCCTAATGAAAAACTGTTTTTT
CDR3 protein: CASSTRQGPNEKLFF

V gene: TRBV6-5
clone size: -
D gene: -
J gene: TRBJ2-7
CDR3 DNA: TGTGCCAGCAGTTCCTTTAACGGGGTCCTATTCAACTACGAGCAGTACTTC
CDR3 protein: CASSSFNGVLFNYEQYF

V gene: TRBV6-2/TRBV6-3
clone size: many
D gene: TRBD1
J gene: TRBJ2-2
CDR3 DNA: TGTGCCAGCGGGGACAGGGGTAACACCGGGGAGCTGTTTTTT
CDR3 protein: CASGDRGNTGELFF

V gene: TRBV12-3/TRBV12-4
clone size: -
D gene: TRBD1
J gene: TRBJ2-3
CDR3 DNA: TGTGCCAGCAGTTTCACAGGGGTCACAGATACGCAGTATTTT
CDR3 protein: CASSFTGVTDTQYF

V gene: TRBV6-5
clone size: few
D gene: -
J gene: TRBJ2-5
CDR3 DNA: TGTGCCAGCAGATCCGTCGGGGGTGGAGAGACCCAGTACTTC
CDR3 protein: CASRSVGGGETQYF

V gene: TRBV7-9
clone size: many
D gene: -
J gene: TRBJ1-1
CDR3 DNA: TGTGCCAGCAGCTTGACAGCGATGAACACTGAAGCTTTCTTT
CDR3 protein: CASSLTAMNTEAFF

V gene: TRBV19
clone size: few
D gene: TRBD1
J gene: TRBJ2-7
CDR3 DNA: TGTGCCAGTAGTTCCCCGGGACAGGGTATCTACGAGCAGTACTTC
CDR3 protein: CASSSPGQGIYEQYF